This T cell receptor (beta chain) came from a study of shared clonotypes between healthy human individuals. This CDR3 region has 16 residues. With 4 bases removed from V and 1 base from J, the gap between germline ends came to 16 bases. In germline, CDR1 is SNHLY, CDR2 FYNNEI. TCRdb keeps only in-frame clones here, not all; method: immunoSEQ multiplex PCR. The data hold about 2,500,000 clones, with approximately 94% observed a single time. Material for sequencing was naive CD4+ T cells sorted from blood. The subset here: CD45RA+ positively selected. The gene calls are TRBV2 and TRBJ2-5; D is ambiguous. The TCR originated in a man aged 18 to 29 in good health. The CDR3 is CASSGRIGKGQETQYF. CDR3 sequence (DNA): TGTGCCAGCAGTGGGCGAATAGGGAAGGGCCAAGAGACCCAGTACTTC.